These T cell receptor beta chains were read from a single sample in a study of cytomegalovirus exposure and HLA in healthy donors. Profiled with immunoSEQ multiplex PCR; TCRdb holds only in-frame clones, not every one. Its listing shows some 110,000 clones. Sequencing was performed on PBMCs. These receptors came from a man in his forties or fifties in good health and CMV-seronegative. CDR3s include the opening cysteine and the closing phenylalanine or tryptophan. The order of the fields is D gene, V gene, J gene, CDR3 DNA, CDR3 protein. D genes are given only for firm matches.

>-|TRBV25-1|TRBJ1-1
TGTGCCAGCAGTGATCAACCTCAGGTGGGGAGGGCCGGGGTAACTTTCTTT
CASSDQPQVGRAGVTFF
>-|TRBV5-6|TRBJ2-7
TGTGCCAGCAGCTCGAAGCGATTCAGCTCCTACGAGCAGTACTTC
CASSSKRFSSYEQYF
>TRBD2|TRBV5-1|TRBJ2-3
TGCGCCAGCAGCTTTTATACGGGGGGGCGCACAGATACGCAGTATTTT
CASSFYTGGRTDTQYF
>TRBD1|TRBV6-1|TRBJ1-2
TGTGCCAGCAGCGGGGAGACCAGGGGGTATGGCTACACCTTC
CASSGETRGYGYTF
>-|TRBV2|TRBJ2-7
TGTGCCAGCAGTCTGGGGAGTTCCTACGAGCAGTACTTC
CASSLGSSYEQYF
>-|TRBV5-1|TRBJ1-1
TGCGCCAGCAGCTTGGCCGGGACTCCCGATCGGGAAGCTTTCTTT
CASSLAGTPDREAFF
>TRBD2|TRBV6-5|TRBJ2-2
TGTGCCAGCAGTTACCGAGCGGGGTCGAACACCGGGGAGCTGTTTTTT
CASSYRAGSNTGELFF
>-|TRBV7-9|TRBJ2-4
TGTGCCAGCAGCCCTGGCGGGGACGGCAAAAACATTCAGTACTTC
CASSPGGDGKNIQYF
>-|TRBV4-1|TRBJ2-7
TGCGCCAGCAGCGGCGGGAATTCCGACGAGCAGTACTTC
CASSGGNSDEQYF
>-|TRBV7-8|TRBJ1-5
TGTGCCAGCAGTTCAGGTGGGCGGGCCAACAATCAGCCCCAGCATTTT
CASSSGGRANNQPQHF
>TRBD1|TRBV27|TRBJ2-7
TGTGCCAGCAGTTTAGGGACAGGGATGGACGAGCAGTACTTC
CASSLGTGMDEQYF
>-|TRBV25-1|TRBJ1-1
TGTGCCAGCAGAGAGGGAGGTAGGGTCGGCACTGAAGCTTTCTTT
CASREGGRVGTEAFF
>-|TRBV18|TRBJ2-7
TGTGCCAGCTCACCCTCAGGGTTGACCTACGAGCAGTACTTC
CASSPSGLTYEQYF
>TRBD2|TRBV4-2|TRBJ2-2
TGTGCCAGCAGCCAACTAGCGGGAGACACCGGGGAGCTGTTTTTT
CASSQLAGDTGELFF
>TRBD1|TRBV30|TRBJ1-2
TGTGCCTGGAGTATCGGACAGGGAGGCTACACCTTC
CAWSIGQGGYTF
>-|TRBV4-2|TRBJ1-5
TGTGCCAGCAGCCAAGTAGGGGAGGGACAGCCCCAGCATTTT
CASSQVGEGQPQHF
>-|TRBV29-1|TRBJ1-2
TGCAGCGTTGAGTCAGGTTCGAGCTACACCTTC
CSVESGSSYTF
>TRBD1|TRBV7-9|TRBJ1-4
TGTGCCAGCAGCTTAAGGGGGCGGAATAATGAAAAACTGTTTTTT
CASSLRGRNNEKLFF
>-|TRBV11-3|TRBJ2-7
TGTGCCAGCAGCTTGTGGCAGGGGACGATTGAGCAGTACTTC
CASSLWQGTIEQYF
>-|TRBV11-2|TRBJ2-5
TGTGCCAGCAGCTACAGCGGGACATTTCAAGAGACCCAGTACTTC
CASSYSGTFQETQYF
>TRBD1|TRBV19|TRBJ1-1
TGTGCCAGCCAAAAGAACAGGGGGATTTACACTGAAGCTTTCTTT
CASQKNRGIYTEAFF
>TRBD1|TRBV7-2|TRBJ1-1
TGTGCCAGCAGCCCGACAGGGCCGGGCACTGAAGCTTTCTTT
CASSPTGPGTEAFF
>TRBD1|TRBV5-1|TRBJ1-1
TGCGCCAGCAGCTTGCGACAGGGCAACACTGAAGCTTTCTTT
CASSLRQGNTEAFF
>-|TRBV6-5|TRBJ1-3
TGTGCCGTCCTAAGAGTCTCTGGAAACACCATATATTTT
CAVLRVSGNTIYF
>-|TRBV28|TRBJ2-2
TGTGCCAGCAGTCCCGCTAGCGTCGGCACCGGGGAGCTGTTTTTT
CASSPASVGTGELFF
>TRBD1|TRBV6-5|TRBJ1-1
TGTGCCAGCAGTTACGAACAACAGGGGTTTGTGACTGAAGCTTTCTTT
CASSYEQQGFVTEAFF
>-|TRBV5-1|TRBJ2-5
TGCGCCAGCAGCAACACCCACCAAGAGACCCAGTACTTC
CASSNTHQETQYF
>-|TRBV25-1|TRBJ2-7
TGTGCCAGCAGTGGCGGATACGAGCAGTACTTC
CASSGGYEQYF
>TRBD2|TRBV11-2|TRBJ2-7
TGTGCCAGCAGCTTAGGTCCCTTAGCGGGGCACTCCTACGAGCAGTACTTC
CASSLGPLAGHSYEQYF
>-|TRBV30|TRBJ1-3
TGTGCCTGGAGTACAGGCGTCCCTGGAAACACCATATATTTT
CAWSTGVPGNTIYF
>-|TRBV27|TRBJ1-1
TGTGCCAGCAGAGGAGTTTTCAGGAACACTGAAGCTTTCTTT
CASRGVFRNTEAFF
>-|TRBV30|TRBJ2-2
TGTGCCTGGAGCTTCCGGAGGGACACCGGGGAGCTGTTTTTT
CAWSFRRDTGELFF
>-|TRBV7-6|TRBJ1-2
TGTGCCAGCAGCTTAGATCCCGGAGTTAACTATGGCTACACCTTC
CASSLDPGVNYGYTF
>TRBD2|TRBV7-3|TRBJ2-3
TGTGCCAGCAGCTTACTAGCGGGAGTTACAGATACGCAGTATTTT
CASSLLAGVTDTQYF
>-|TRBV6-1|TRBJ1-1
TGTGCCAGCAGGGAGACAGGCACTGAAGCTTTCTTT
CASRETGTEAFF
>TRBD2|TRBV2|TRBJ2-1
TGTGCCAGCATGAGACTAGCGGGAGCGTCCTACAATGAGCAGTTCTTC
CASMRLAGASYNEQFF
>TRBD1|TRBV11-3|TRBJ2-7
TGTGCCAGCAGCGGGCCGGGACAGCCTTACGAGCAGTACTTC
CASSGPGQPYEQYF
>-|TRBV11-3|TRBJ2-1
TGTGCCAGCAGCTTAGAAGGGAGAGATTACAATGAGCAGTTCTTC
CASSLEGRDYNEQFF
>-|TRBV7-2|TRBJ1-5
TGTGCCAGCAGCCTACTTGGTCCCCCTAGCAATCAGCCCCAGCATTTT
CASSLLGPPSNQPQHF
>TRBD2|TRBV5-1|TRBJ2-2
TGCGCCAGCAGCCTGCCCGGGACTAGCGTTGGCGGGGAGCTGTTTTTT
CASSLPGTSVGGELFF
>-|TRBV6-5|TRBJ2-7
TGTGCCAGCAGTTACGGGGGGAAGCAGTACTTC
CASSYGGKQYF
>TRBD1|TRBV7-2|TRBJ1-6
TGTGCCAGCAGCAAACAGGGGGCGGATTCACCCCTCCACTTT
CASSKQGADSPLHF
>TRBD2|TRBV10-3|TRBJ2-7
TGTGCCATCAGGGGTACTAGCGGCTACTCCTACGAGCAGTACTTC
CAIRGTSGYSYEQYF
>-|TRBV11-3|TRBJ2-3
TGTGCCAGCCGAGGTGCAGATACGCAGTATTTT
CASRGADTQYF
>TRBD1|TRBV7-2|TRBJ2-7
TGTGCCAGCAGCTTAGCCGGGACAGGGTTGTTCTACGAGCAGTACTTC
CASSLAGTGLFYEQYF
>TRBD2|TRBV6-4|TRBJ2-5
TGTGCCAGCAGCCGGGAGGACCAAGAGACCCAGTACTTC
CASSREDQETQYF
>TRBD2|TRBV5-1|TRBJ2-3
TGCGCCAGCAGCTTAGGACTAGCGGGAGAGGTAGATACGCAGTATTTT
CASSLGLAGEVDTQYF
>-|TRBV4-2|TRBJ2-1
TGTGCCAGCAGCCGAAGCGTAACGGGTTACAATGAGCAGTTCTTC
CASSRSVTGYNEQFF
>-|TRBV6-5|TRBJ2-2
TGTGCCAGCAGTTACCTCACCGGGGAGCTGTTTTTT
CASSYLTGELFF